This T cell receptor (beta chain) was identified during a study of identical twins. A word on this clonotype: The antigen remains undetermined.

TCRdb re-derived calls from the 5' RACE reads in MiXCR, one entry per CDR3 protein. The sample includes around 470,000 distinct CDR3 sequences, 12% to 15% of them seen just once. Trimming took 2 bases from V and 2 from J, leaving 7 bases between them. There are 15 residues in the CDR3. Germline V gene data show CDR1 as LNHDA and CDR2 as SQIVND (reference sequence). All donors comprised healthy Caucasians. Findings and caveats of the study: In zero-insertion analyses, partial confounding could arise from invariant MAIT and iNKT cells. Conclusions came from cross-sectional statistical analysis, not from following the same donors.

The data were also submitted as part of a second study, on yellow fever vaccine responses in identical twins.

The receptor was isolated from a woman aged 18 to 35 in good health. Sequences were obtained from CD4+ T cells sorted from blood. The chain couples TRBV19 to TRBJ2-6; D gene unclear. The chain's CDR3 is CASSIFATGANVLTF. CDR3 bases: TGTGCCAGTAGTATATTCGCGACTGGGGCCAACGTCCTGACTTTC.